The 8 T cell receptor beta chains given below trace back to one sample, sequenced in a study of T cells of healthy individuals. TCRdb re-analysed the 5' RACE reads in MiXCR, keeping a single row per CDR3 protein. The sample yields 53,000 or so distinct CDR3 sequences, roughly 14% seen once. The receptors come from a human donor in good health.

The chain uses TRBV7-9 and TRBJ2-1; TRBD2 might be the D (6 bases). Germline CDR1 is SEHNR and CDR2 is FQNEAQ (reference sequence). The CDR3 consists of 16 residues. The V and J ends lost 5 bases and 2 bases respectively, with 16 bases between them. The CDR3 loop reads CASSVAGGRTYNEQFF. The CDR3 nucleotides are TGTGCCAGCAGCGTCGCCGGTGGGAGGACCTACAATGAGCAGTTCTTC.

This clonotype was counted only a few times. The chain combines TRBV7-9 with TRBJ2-7, with a tentative D call TRBD2 (6 bases). V was trimmed by 3 bases and J by 0 bases, leaving 9 bases between them. Germline V lookup: CDR1 SEHNR, CDR2 FQNEAQ (reference sequence). This CDR3 contains 14 residues. CDR3 sequence (DNA): TGTGCCAGCAGCTTCCCCGGGGGCTCCTACGAGCAGTACTTC. The encoded protein is CASSFPGGSYEQYF. Combining the CDR3 with reference TRBV7-9 and TRBJ2-7 gives the whole variable domain DTGVSQNPRHKITKRGQNVTFRCDPISEHNRLYWYRQTLGQGPEFLTYFQNEAQLEKSRLLSDRFSAERPKGSFSTLEIQRTEQGDSAMYLCASSFPGGSYEQYFGPGTRLTVT.

This clonotype was observed many times. This rearrangement joins TRBV20-1 to TRBJ2-7, with D perhaps matching TRBD2 (5 bases). The CDR3 has 12 residues. The V end lost 2 bases, the J end lost 6 bases, and 11 bases lay between the germline ends. The germline gives CDR1 DFQATT, CDR2 SNEGSKA (reference sequence). As DNA, the CDR3 is TGCAGTGCTAGAAGCGGAGTTTCCGAGCAGTACTTC. Translated, it gives CSARSGVSEQYF.

This clonotype was seen ten or more times. The genes are TRBV2 and TRBJ1-5, with no clear D. CDR1 and CDR2 from the germline V gene are SNHLY and FYNNEI. Deletions cut 1 base from V and 2 bases from J, with 9 bases between. This CDR3 is 15 amino acids long. In nucleotides, the CDR3 is TGTGCCAGCAGTGAAGAGGTAGTGGGCAATCAGCCCCAGCATTTT. This translates into CASSEEVVGNQPQHF.

This clonotype was picked up a small number of times. The rearrangement links TRBV7-6 to TRBJ1-1; D ambiguous. V shed 2 bases and J shed 3 bases, with 7 bases lying between them. The germline V gene encodes CDR1 SGHVS and CDR2 FNYEAQ. The CDR3 is 13 amino acids. The CDR3: CASSLNGDTEAFF. The CDR3 coding sequence is TGTGCCAGCAGCTTAAATGGGGACACTGAAGCTTTCTTT.

The sample holds a few counts of this clonotype. The chain joins TRBV20-1 to TRBJ2-1; D possibly uses TRBD1 or TRBD2 (5 bases each). Trimming removed 3 bases at V and 9 bases at J, with 18 bases between. The CDR3 spans 14 residues. The germline V gene has CDR1 DFQATT and CDR2 SNEGSKA (reference sequence). CDR3 nucleotides: TGCAGTGCTAGCCGGGACCGGTCGAGAGGTGAGCAGTTCTTC. Its translation: CSASRDRSRGEQFF.

This clonotype was counted ten times or more. J is TRBJ2-3 and V is TRBV4-3; 7 nucleotides agree with TRBD2. V shed 0 bases and J 7 bases; nucleotides not matched to a gene: 16. Per germline, CDR1 LGHNA and CDR2 YSLEER. This CDR3 has 18 residues. CDR3: CASSQEAGAGLPTYTQYF. CDR3 in DNA: TGCGCCAGCAGCCAAGAGGCGGGAGCGGGGTTGCCTACATATACGCAGTATTTT.

The chain is built from TRBV7-2 and TRBJ1-2, with unresolved D. The length of the CDR3 is 13 residues. Germline assignment: CDR1 SGHTA and CDR2 FQGNSA. Deletions cut 6 bases from V and 1 base from J, with 9 bases between. Here the CDR3 reads CASSHQVNYGYTF. The CDR3 DNA sequence: TGTGCCAGCAGTCACCAGGTTAACTATGGCTACACCTTC.